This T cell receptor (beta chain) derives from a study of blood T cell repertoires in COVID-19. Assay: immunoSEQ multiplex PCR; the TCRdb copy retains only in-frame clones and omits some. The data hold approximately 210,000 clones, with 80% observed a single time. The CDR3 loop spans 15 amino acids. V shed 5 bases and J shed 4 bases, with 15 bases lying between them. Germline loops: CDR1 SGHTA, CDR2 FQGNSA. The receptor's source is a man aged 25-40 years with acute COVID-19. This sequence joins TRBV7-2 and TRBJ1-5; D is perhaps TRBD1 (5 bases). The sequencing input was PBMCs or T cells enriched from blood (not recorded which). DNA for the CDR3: TGTGCCAGCAGCGTAGGGACTGGGCGGAATCAGCCCCAGCATTTT. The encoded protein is CASSVGTGRNQPQHF.